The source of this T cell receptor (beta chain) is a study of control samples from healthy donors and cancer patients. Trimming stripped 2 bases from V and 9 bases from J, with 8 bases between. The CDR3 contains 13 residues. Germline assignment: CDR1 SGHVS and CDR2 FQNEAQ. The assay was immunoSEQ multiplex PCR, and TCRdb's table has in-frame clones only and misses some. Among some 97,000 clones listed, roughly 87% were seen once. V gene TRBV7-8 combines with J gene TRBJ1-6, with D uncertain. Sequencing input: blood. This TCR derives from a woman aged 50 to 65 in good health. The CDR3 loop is CASSLIVGSPLHF. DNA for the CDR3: TGTGCCAGCAGCTTAATCGTGGGTTCACCCCTCCACTTT.